This T cell receptor (beta chain) was obtained from a study of OX40 agonist ivuxolimab in advanced cancers. Background on the study: Given to patients was ivuxolimab, an agonistic anti-OX40 (CD134) antibody. Patients were infused with ivuxolimab every 2 weeks at 0.01 to 10 mg/kg. The dose-escalation group included hepatocellular carcinoma, melanoma, renal cell carcinoma and head and neck cancer. Study-level findings and limits: There was clonal expansion of CD4+ and CD8+ blood T cells by week 6 at 0.1 to 3.0 mg/kg.

Profiling relied on immunoSEQ multiplex PCR, and the TCRdb table lists in-frame clones only, not all of them. In the table there are some 72,000 clones, roughly 92% of which are singletons. V was clipped by 5 bases and J by 6 bases, with 13 bases between them. This CDR3 spans 13 amino acids. Germline loops: CDR1 KGHSH, CDR2 LQKENI. With respect to this clone: The antigen is unknown.

This rearrangement joins TRBV18 to TRBJ2-5; D is undetermined. The sequences come from CD4+ or CD8+ T cells sorted from blood, collected in a trial of the OX40 agonist ivuxolimab. The TCR sequence derives from an adult with an advanced solid tumor such as melanoma, head and neck, liver or kidney cancer. The CDR3 nucleotides are TGTGCCAGCTCAAGTTTGGGTGGGAAGACCCAGTACTTC. Translating gives CASSSLGGKTQYF.